This T cell receptor (beta chain) was sequenced for a study of CD8 T cells in Susac syndrome (dated by TCRdb to between 2018 and 2021). Notes on the research overall: Among the sequenced Susac syndrome patients, about 6 had clinically active disease and fewer than 10 were in clinical remission. At the time of blood withdrawal, Susac syndrome patients were either therapy-naive, taking corticosteroids (with some also receiving IVIg), or on IVIg alone. Whether CD8+ T cell activation and differentiation in Susac syndrome was antigen driven was tested using repertoire sequencing. The study compared CD8+ T cell repertoire clonality among 12 healthy donors, around 14 Susac syndrome patients and roughly 16 multiple sclerosis patients. General study outcomes and caveats: The TCR sequencing and HLA analysis was acknowledged to have included a relatively small number of individuals. CD8+ repertoires in Susac syndrome showed clonal expansion, which was highest in CD8+ TEMRA cells and was greater in clinically active patients than in remitting patients. Looking at Susac-specific public clones, the researchers identified fewer than 20 in the total CD8+ repertoire and about 5 in the CD8+ TEMRA repertoire.

High-throughput TCR beta sequencing profiled peripheral blood CD8+ and CD4+ T cells from healthy donors, Susac syndrome patients and multiple sclerosis patients. Susac syndrome patients met recently defined diagnostic criteria for definite or probable disease. Bulk CD8+ and CD4+ T cells were purified by magnetic negative isolation, while CD8+ TEMRA cells were enriched using FACS. Blood was drawn into EDTA tubes, processed within 24 hours, and PBMCs were isolated by density gradient centrifugation. PBMCs destined for TCR sequencing were cryopreserved in liquid nitrogen and later thawed in a 37 °C water bath. A purity of at least 90% was achieved for sorted or isolated CD4+, CD8+ and CD8+ TEMRA cells. RNA was extracted with the RNeasy kit and roughly 0.45 to 1 ug was reverse transcribed using random hexamers. The immunoSEQ multiplex PCR assay, covering 54 Vbeta and 13 Jbeta segments, was used to amplify TCR beta CDR3 regions. PCR amplification bias was corrected by using a synthetic template baseline for primer optimization and computational correction. The authors processed their data as follows. Reads were annotated to V, D and J genes per IMGT and analyzed with immunoSEQ Analyzer, keeping only productive sequences. Clonality was computed as one minus Shannon entropy normalized by log2 of the number of productive unique sequences. For each patient and control, public and private clones were evaluated among the 100 most prevalent clones. Susac-specific clones were defined as absent from healthy and MS cohorts, 800 to 1,200 published viral clones and other ImmuneACCESS disease sequences. TCRdb cleaned the public reads at Q25 with fastp, built clones with MiXCR and kept in-frame beta chains. Entries that share a CDR3 protein sequence are merged under the most common genes and DNA. Here the V and J calls rest on TCRdb's processing, not on the authors' analysis. The sample records 75,000 to 80,000 distinct CDR3 sequences, approximately 95% of which are singletons. The biggest ten clones account for about 0.5% of the sample.

Counted from cysteine to phenylalanine, this CDR3 has 14 amino acids. Only the CDR3 DNA stays, 42 bases, in frame from base 1. Looking up the germline V gene yields CDR1 MNHEY and CDR2 SVGEGT. V is cut by 8 bases and J by 8 bases, and the space between the germline ends is 19 bases. As to this clonotype: This clone's antigen is unknown. Base qualities were left out, and no much larger clone turns up one base away.

This sequence uses TRBV6-2 or TRBV6-3 and TRBJ2-1, with TRBD2 perhaps the D gene, on 5 matching bases. The TCR was taken from a human donor with Susac syndrome. The sequencing input was CD8+ T cells from PBMCs. CDR3 region: CASELRGGFDEQFF. The base sequence is TGTGCCAGCGAGTTACGGGGTGGTTTCGATGAGCAGTTCTTC.